This T cell receptor (beta chain) was observed in a study of T cell clones after liver transplantation. Germline CDR1 and CDR2: MDHEN and SYDVKM. V shed 7 bases, J shed 4 bases, and the junction held 12 bases outside the gene matches. The CDR3 consists of 17 residues. TCRdb keeps only in-frame clones here, not all; method: immunoSEQ multiplex PCR. The profile shows 55,000 or so clones, about two thirds of them singletons. The sequence was collected from a human donor who received a liver transplant. The genes are TRBV28 and TRBJ1-6; TRBD1 aligns across 8 bases. Here the sequenced sample was CD4+ T cells from blood, taken before liver transplant. The CDR3 protein is CASNTPGTGFYNSPLHF. The CDR3 region has the DNA TGTGCCAGCAACACCCCCGGGACAGGATTTTATAATTCACCCCTCCACTTT.